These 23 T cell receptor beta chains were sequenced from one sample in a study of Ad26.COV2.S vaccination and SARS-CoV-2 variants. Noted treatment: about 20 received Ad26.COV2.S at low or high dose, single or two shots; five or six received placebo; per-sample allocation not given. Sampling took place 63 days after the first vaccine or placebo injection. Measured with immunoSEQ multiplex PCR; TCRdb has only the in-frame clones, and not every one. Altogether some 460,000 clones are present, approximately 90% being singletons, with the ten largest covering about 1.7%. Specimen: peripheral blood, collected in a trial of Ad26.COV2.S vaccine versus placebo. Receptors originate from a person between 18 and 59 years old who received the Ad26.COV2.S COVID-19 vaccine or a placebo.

The CDR3 DNA is TGTGCCACCAGTGATCAAAGGACTAGCGGGAGGTCCTACAATGAGCAGTTCTTC. The encoded protein is CATSDQRTSGRSYNEQFF. The rearrangement joins TRBV24-1 to TRBJ2-1; 14 nucleotides align to TRBD2. The J segment lost 1 base and the V segment lost 3 bases, leaving 4 bases of the junction unmatched. The V gene's germline CDR1 is KGHDR and CDR2 SFDVKD. The CDR3 spans 18 residues.

Written as DNA, the CDR3 is TGTGCCAGCAGCTTAGTTACTAGCTCCGAGCAGTACTTC. Amino acids: CASSLVTSSEQYF. The V call is TRBV7-9, the J call TRBJ2-7; D is perhaps TRBD2 (6 bases). V was shortened by 1 base and J by 6 bases, with 10 bases between the two germline ends. The CDR3 is 13 residues long. From germline, CDR1 is SEHNR and CDR2 FQNEAQ (reference sequence).

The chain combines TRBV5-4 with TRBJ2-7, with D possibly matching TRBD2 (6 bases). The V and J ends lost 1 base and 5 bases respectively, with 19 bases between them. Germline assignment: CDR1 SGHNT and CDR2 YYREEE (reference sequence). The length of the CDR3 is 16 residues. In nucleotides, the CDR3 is TGTGCCAGCAGCTTGCGGAGGGGTGGTATAAGGGACGAGCAGTACTTC. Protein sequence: CASSLRRGGIRDEQYF.

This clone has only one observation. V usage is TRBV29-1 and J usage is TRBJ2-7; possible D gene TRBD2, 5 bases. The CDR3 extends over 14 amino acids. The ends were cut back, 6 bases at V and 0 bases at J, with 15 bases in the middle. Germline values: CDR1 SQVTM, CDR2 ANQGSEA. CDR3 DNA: TGCAGCGTCACCGGGATAAAGAGCTCCTACGAGCAGTACTTC. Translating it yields CSVTGIKSSYEQYF.

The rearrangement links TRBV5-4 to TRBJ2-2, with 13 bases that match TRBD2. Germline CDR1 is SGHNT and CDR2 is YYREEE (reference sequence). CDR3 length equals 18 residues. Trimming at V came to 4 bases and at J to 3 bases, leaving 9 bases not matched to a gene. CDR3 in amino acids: CASSPGLAGVQYTGELFF. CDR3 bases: TGTGCCAGCAGCCCTGGACTAGCGGGAGTTCAGTACACCGGGGAGCTGTTTTTT.

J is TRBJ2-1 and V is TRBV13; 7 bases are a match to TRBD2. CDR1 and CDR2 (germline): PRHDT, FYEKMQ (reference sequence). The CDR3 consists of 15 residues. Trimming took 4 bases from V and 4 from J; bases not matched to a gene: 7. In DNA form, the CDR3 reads TGTGCCAGCAGCTCTCTAGCGGAAAAATACAATGAGCAGTTCTTC. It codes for CASSSLAEKYNEQFF.

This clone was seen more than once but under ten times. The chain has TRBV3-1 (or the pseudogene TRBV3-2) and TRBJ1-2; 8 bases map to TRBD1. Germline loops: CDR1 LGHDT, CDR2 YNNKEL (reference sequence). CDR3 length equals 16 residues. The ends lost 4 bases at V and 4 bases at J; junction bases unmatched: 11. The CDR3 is CASSLWDRRKVYGYTF. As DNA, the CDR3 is TGTGCCAGCAGCCTCTGGGACAGGAGGAAAGTCTATGGCTACACCTTC.

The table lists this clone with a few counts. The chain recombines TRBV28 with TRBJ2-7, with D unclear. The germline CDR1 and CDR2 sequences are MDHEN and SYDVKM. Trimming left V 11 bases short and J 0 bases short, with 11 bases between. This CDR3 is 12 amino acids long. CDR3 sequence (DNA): TGTGCCCACAGCAGGAACTCCTACGAGCAGTACTTC. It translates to CAHSRNSYEQYF.

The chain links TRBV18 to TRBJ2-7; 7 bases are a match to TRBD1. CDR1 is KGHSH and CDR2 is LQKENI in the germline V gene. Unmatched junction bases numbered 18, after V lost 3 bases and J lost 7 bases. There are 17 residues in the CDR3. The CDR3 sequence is CASSPANFIQGSGEQYF. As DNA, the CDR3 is TGTGCCAGCTCACCTGCTAATTTTATACAGGGGTCTGGGGAGCAGTACTTC.

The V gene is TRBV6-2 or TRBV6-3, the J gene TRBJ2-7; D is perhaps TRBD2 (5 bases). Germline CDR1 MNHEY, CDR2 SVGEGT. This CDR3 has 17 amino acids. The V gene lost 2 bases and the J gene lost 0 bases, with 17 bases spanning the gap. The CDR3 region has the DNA TGTGCCAGCAGTTACCCCTCTCGCGGGTCAAGCTCCTACGAGCAGTACTTC. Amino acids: CASSYPSRGSSSYEQYF.

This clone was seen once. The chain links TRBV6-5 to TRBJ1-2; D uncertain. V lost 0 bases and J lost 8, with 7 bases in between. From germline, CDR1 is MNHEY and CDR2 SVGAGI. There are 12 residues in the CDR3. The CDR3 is CASSYSGGGYTF. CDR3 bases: TGTGCCAGCAGTTACTCGGGCGGCGGCTACACCTTC.

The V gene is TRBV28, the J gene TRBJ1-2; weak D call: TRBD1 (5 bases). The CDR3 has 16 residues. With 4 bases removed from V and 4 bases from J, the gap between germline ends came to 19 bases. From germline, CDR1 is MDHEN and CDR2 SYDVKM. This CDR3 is CASSWGTGAHSYGYTF. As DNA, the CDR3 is TGTGCCAGCAGTTGGGGCACCGGGGCGCATAGCTATGGCTACACCTTC.

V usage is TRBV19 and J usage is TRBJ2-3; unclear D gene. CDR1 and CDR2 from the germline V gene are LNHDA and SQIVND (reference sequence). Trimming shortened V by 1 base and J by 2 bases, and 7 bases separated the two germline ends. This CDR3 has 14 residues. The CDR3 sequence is CASSIGTITDTQYF. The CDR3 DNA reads TGTGCCAGTAGTATAGGTACCATCACAGATACGCAGTATTTT.

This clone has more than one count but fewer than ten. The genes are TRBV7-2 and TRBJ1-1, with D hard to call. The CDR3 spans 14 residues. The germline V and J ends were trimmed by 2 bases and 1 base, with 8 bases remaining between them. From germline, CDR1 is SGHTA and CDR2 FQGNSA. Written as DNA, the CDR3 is TGTGCCAGCAGCTTACTGGGAGGGAACACTGAAGCTTTCTTT. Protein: CASSLLGGNTEAFF.

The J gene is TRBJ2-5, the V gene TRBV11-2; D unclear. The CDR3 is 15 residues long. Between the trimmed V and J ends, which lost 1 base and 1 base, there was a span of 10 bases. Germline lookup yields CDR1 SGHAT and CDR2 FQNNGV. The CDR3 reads CASSLAPRSQETQYF. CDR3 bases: TGTGCCAGCAGCTTAGCACCCAGAAGCCAAGAGACCCAGTACTTC.

CDR3 region: CASKPARGALNSPLHF. The CDR3 nucleotides are TGTGCCAGCAAACCCGCACGGGGGGCATTAAATTCACCCCTCCACTTT. The rearrangement joins TRBV5-6 to TRBJ1-6; perhaps TRBD1 as D (6 bases). Per germline, CDR1 SGHDT and CDR2 YYEEEE. Trimming pared 6 bases from V and 7 bases from J, leaving 20 bases between. CDR3 length: 16 residues.

The CDR3 nucleotides are TGTGCCAGCAGTATCACATCACCAGCCTACGAGCAGTACTTC. Its protein is CASSITSPAYEQYF. The J gene is TRBJ2-7, the V gene TRBV2, with D unresolved. Trimming cost V 5 bases and J 2 bases, with 13 bases left between them. CDR3 length: 14 amino acids. Germline CDR1 SNHLY, CDR2 FYNNEI.

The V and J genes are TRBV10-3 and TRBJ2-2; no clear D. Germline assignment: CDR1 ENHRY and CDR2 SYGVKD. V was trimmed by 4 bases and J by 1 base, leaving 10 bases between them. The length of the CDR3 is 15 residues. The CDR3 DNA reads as TGTGCCATCAGTGTAAGGGCAGTGAACACCGGGGAGCTGTTTTTT. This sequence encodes CAISVRAVNTGELFF.

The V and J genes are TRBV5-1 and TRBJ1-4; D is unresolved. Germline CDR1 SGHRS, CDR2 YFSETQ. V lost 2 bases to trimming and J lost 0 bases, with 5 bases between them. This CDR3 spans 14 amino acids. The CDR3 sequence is CASSFGATNEKLFF. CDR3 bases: TGCGCCAGCAGCTTTGGAGCAACTAATGAAAAACTGTTTTTT.

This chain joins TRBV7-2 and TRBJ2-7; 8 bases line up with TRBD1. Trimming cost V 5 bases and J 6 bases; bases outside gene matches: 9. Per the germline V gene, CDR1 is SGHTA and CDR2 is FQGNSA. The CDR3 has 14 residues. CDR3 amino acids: CASSPWTGPREQYF. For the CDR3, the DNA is TGTGCCAGCAGCCCTTGGACAGGGCCGCGCGAGCAGTACTTC. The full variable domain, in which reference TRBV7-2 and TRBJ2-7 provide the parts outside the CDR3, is GAGVSQSPSNKVTEKGKDVELRCDPISGHTALYWYRQSLGQGLEFLIYFQGNSAPDKSGLPSDRFSAERTGGSVSTLTIQRTQQEDSAVYLCASSPWTGPREQYFGPGTRLTVT.

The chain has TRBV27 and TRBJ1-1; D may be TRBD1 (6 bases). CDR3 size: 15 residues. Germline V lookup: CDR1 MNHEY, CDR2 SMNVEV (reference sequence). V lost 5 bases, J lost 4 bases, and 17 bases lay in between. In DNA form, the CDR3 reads TGTGCCAGCAGTGCGAAACAGGGTCGGGGCACTGAAGCTTTCTTT. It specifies CASSAKQGRGTEAFF.

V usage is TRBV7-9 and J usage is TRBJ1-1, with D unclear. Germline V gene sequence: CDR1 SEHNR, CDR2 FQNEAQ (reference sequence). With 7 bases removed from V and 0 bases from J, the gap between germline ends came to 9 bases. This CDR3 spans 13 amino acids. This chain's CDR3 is CASTRGLNTEAFF. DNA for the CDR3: TGTGCCAGCACTCGAGGCCTGAACACTGAAGCTTTCTTT.

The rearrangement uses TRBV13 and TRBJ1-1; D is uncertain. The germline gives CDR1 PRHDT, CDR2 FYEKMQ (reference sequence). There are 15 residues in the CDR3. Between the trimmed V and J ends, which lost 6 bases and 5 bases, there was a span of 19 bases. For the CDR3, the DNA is TGTGCCAGCAGTGAGGGCCGACTAGCGTGGACTGAAGCTTTCTTT. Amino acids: CASSEGRLAWTEAFF. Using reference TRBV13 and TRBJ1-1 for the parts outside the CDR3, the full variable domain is AAGVIQSPRHLIKEKRETATLKCYPIPRHDTVYWYQQGPGQDPQFLISFYEKMQSDKGSIPDRFSAQQFSDYHSELNMSSLELGDSALYFCASSEGRLAWTEAFFGQGTRLTVV.